This T cell receptor beta chain stems from a study of T cells in Graves' hyperthyroidism and ophthalmopathy. Study results and caveats: Most clonotypes that expanded in the thyroid above 0.001 also showed up in blood.

Orbital computed tomography and thyroid ultrasound, together with serum TRAb and thyroxine and clinical symptoms, were used for diagnoses. Authors of the study amplified TCR beta CDR3 regions from RNA transcripts. The TCR CDR3 was amplified in a first-round RT-PCR using the HTBI primer set. MiXCR was run by TCRdb on the multiplex PCR reads, yielding one entry per CDR3 protein. This sample has 500,000 or so distinct CDR3 sequences, with roughly 18% found just once. Germline lookup yields CDR1 SQVTM and CDR2 ANQGSEA. The CDR3 totals 15 residues. With 4 bases clipped from V and 3 bases from J, the junction kept 3 bases outside the gene matches. Regarding this clonotype: The antigen is unknown.

The clonotype was recovered from a woman between 18 and 30 years old with Graves' ophthalmopathy. Sequencing was done on a sample of blood. The chain is built from TRBV29-1 and TRBJ2-3, with 14 bases fitting TRBD2. CDR3 coding DNA: TGCAGCGTTGGCCGGACTAGCGGGAGGACAGATACGCAGTATTTT. Its translation: CSVGRTSGRTDTQYF.